This TCR beta chain was captured in a study of T-cell memory formation after mild COVID-19. The CDR3 extends over 15 amino acids. The V gene end was trimmed by 3 bases and the J gene end by 6 bases; junction bases not matched to a gene: 7. From germline, CDR1 is SGHVS and CDR2 FQNEAQ. In TCRdb, the 5' RACE reads were re-called with MiXCR into one record per CDR3 protein. The data show around 110,000 distinct CDR3 sequences, under 15% seen once. This clonotype was obtained from a young man who had mild COVID-19 (a few samples of this study predate the infection). Cell type and time point are not known. This sequence joins TRBV7-8 and TRBJ2-4, with 8 nucleotides matching TRBD2. The sequencing sample was made of PBMCs or a T cell subset sorted from them (not recorded which). This CDR3 is CASSLSGGRRNIQYF. CDR3 nucleotides: TGTGCCAGCAGCTTGTCGGGGGGGCGAAGAAACATTCAGTACTTC.